The rows below give T cell receptor beta chains drawn from one sample of a study of CD8+ T cells in alopecia areata. Generated by immunoSEQ multiplex PCR, the TCRdb table keeps only in-frame clones and is missing some. This sample has 110,000 to 150,000 clones, with approximately 90% found just once. Specimen: CD8+ T cells sorted from blood, collected at week 4, from a patient treated with tofacitinib. Source of these receptors: a human donor with alopecia areata. Both conserved end residues are part of each CDR3. Fields, in order: J gene, D gene, V gene, clone size, CDR3 DNA, CDR3 protein. A D gene is named only where the DNA matches it firmly. Some rows mark clone size as missing; the rest say once, few, many or name a class of expanded clone.

J gene: TRBJ1-2; D gene: .; V gene: TRBV7-9; clone size: once; CDR3 DNA: TGTGCCAGCAGCTTAGGGGTAGGGGATGAGGACTATGGCTACACCTTC; CDR3 protein: CASSLGVGDEDYGYTF
J gene: TRBJ2-7; D gene: .; V gene: TRBV29-1; clone size: .; CDR3 DNA: TGCAGCGTTGAAGATTCCCCTCGTGGGCAGTACTTC; CDR3 protein: CSVEDSPRGQYF
J gene: TRBJ2-1; D gene: .; V gene: TRBV29-1; clone size: once; CDR3 DNA: TGCAGCGTTGTGGCGGAAAGCTCCTACAATGAGCAGTTCTTC; CDR3 protein: CSVVAESSYNEQFF
J gene: TRBJ2-2; D gene: .; V gene: TRBV6-5; clone size: .; CDR3 DNA: TGTGCCAGCAATAGTAAGGGGAACCCCGGGGAGCTGTTTTTT; CDR3 protein: CASNSKGNPGELFF
J gene: TRBJ2-1; D gene: .; V gene: TRBV7-9; clone size: .; CDR3 DNA: TGTGCCAGCAAAAAGGCGGACCACAATGAGCAGTTCTTC; CDR3 protein: CASKKADHNEQFF
J gene: TRBJ2-7; D gene: TRBD2; V gene: TRBV6-5; clone size: .; CDR3 DNA: TGTGCCAGCAGACCCAATAGCGGGAGAATCTACGAGCAGTACTTC; CDR3 protein: CASRPNSGRIYEQYF
J gene: TRBJ1-1; D gene: .; V gene: TRBV7-2; clone size: .; CDR3 DNA: TGTGCCAGCAGCTCTGGACAGACTGAAGCTTTCTTT; CDR3 protein: CASSSGQTEAFF
J gene: TRBJ2-3; D gene: .; V gene: TRBV4-1; clone size: .; CDR3 DNA: TGCGCCAGCAGCCAAGTTGGTGGGAGGACCACAGATACGCAGTATTTT; CDR3 protein: CASSQVGGRTTDTQYF
J gene: TRBJ2-3; D gene: TRBD1; V gene: TRBV7-6; clone size: .; CDR3 DNA: TGTGCCAGCAGCTTACTCCAGGGGGTTAAAGATACGCAGTATTTT; CDR3 protein: CASSLLQGVKDTQYF
J gene: TRBJ2-7; D gene: .; V gene: TRBV19; clone size: .; CDR3 DNA: TGTGCCAGTAGTCCCCAGGTATTCGGCTACGAGCAGTACTTC; CDR3 protein: CASSPQVFGYEQYF
J gene: TRBJ2-7; D gene: .; V gene: TRBV20-1; clone size: .; CDR3 DNA: TGCAGTGCTTTAGACACTTACGAGCAGTACTTC; CDR3 protein: CSALDTYEQYF
J gene: TRBJ2-3; D gene: .; V gene: TRBV7-9; clone size: once; CDR3 DNA: TGTGCCAGCAGCCCCGGGGACTCTATTTCGGATACGCAGTATTTT; CDR3 protein: CASSPGDSISDTQYF
J gene: TRBJ2-5; D gene: .; V gene: TRBV10-3; clone size: .; CDR3 DNA: TGTGCCATCAGTGAGTCTACCGAGACCCAGTACTTC; CDR3 protein: CAISESTETQYF
J gene: TRBJ2-7; D gene: .; V gene: TRBV1; clone size: .; CDR3 DNA: TGCACCAGCAGCCAGAGGACTAGCGGGAACGGTTACGAGCAGTACTTC; CDR3 protein: CTSSQRTSGNGYEQYF
J gene: TRBJ2-7; D gene: TRBD1; V gene: TRBV5-6; clone size: .; CDR3 DNA: TGTGCCAGCAGCTCCGGGACAGCCTCCTACGAGCAGTACTTC; CDR3 protein: CASSSGTASYEQYF
J gene: TRBJ2-1; D gene: TRBD2; V gene: TRBV7-9; clone size: .; CDR3 DNA: TGTGCCAGCAGCTCACTTAGAGTAGCGGGACTAGAAGCATACAATGAGCAGTTCTTC; CDR3 protein: CASSSLRVAGLEAYNEQFF
J gene: TRBJ2-7; D gene: .; V gene: TRBV6-5; clone size: .; CDR3 DNA: TGTGCCAGCAGCGCAGGGTCCAGCGAGCAGTACTTC; CDR3 protein: CASSAGSSEQYF
J gene: TRBJ2-7; D gene: .; V gene: TRBV6-6; clone size: .; CDR3 DNA: TGTGCCAGCAGTTCCCCCGACAAAGCTATGGGGCACGAGCAGTACTTC; CDR3 protein: CASSSPDKAMGHEQYF
J gene: TRBJ1-4; D gene: .; V gene: TRBV9; clone size: .; CDR3 DNA: TGTGCCAGCAGCTTCGCCGGGACAACTAATGAAAAACTGTTTTTT; CDR3 protein: CASSFAGTTNEKLFF
J gene: TRBJ2-7; D gene: TRBD1; V gene: TRBV28; clone size: .; CDR3 DNA: TGTGCCAGCAGTTCCCTTGGACAGGGCGGAGGCGAGCAGTACTTC; CDR3 protein: CASSSLGQGGGEQYF
J gene: TRBJ2-7; D gene: .; V gene: TRBV12-5; clone size: .; CDR3 DNA: TGTGCTAGTGCCCCAGGGGCAGCTTACGAGCAGTACTTC; CDR3 protein: CASAPGAAYEQYF
J gene: TRBJ1-5; D gene: .; V gene: TRBV6-5; clone size: .; CDR3 DNA: TGTGCCAGCAGTTACGATGGCAATCAGCCCCAGCATTTT; CDR3 protein: CASSYDGNQPQHF
J gene: TRBJ2-1; D gene: .; V gene: TRBV7-6; clone size: .; CDR3 DNA: TGTGCCAGCAGCTTAGGCCAGGGCTGGGAGCAGTTCTTC; CDR3 protein: CASSLGQGWEQFF
J gene: TRBJ1-1; D gene: .; V gene: TRBV14; clone size: .; CDR3 DNA: TGTGCCAGCAGCCAGGGGTGGAACACTGAAGCTTTCTTT; CDR3 protein: CASSQGWNTEAFF
J gene: TRBJ1-5; D gene: .; V gene: TRBV6-1; clone size: .; CDR3 DNA: TGTGCCAGCACCCGGGAAGGTGTCCAGCCCCAGCATTTT; CDR3 protein: CASTREGVQPQHF
J gene: TRBJ2-7; D gene: TRBD1; V gene: TRBV6-5; clone size: .; CDR3 DNA: TGTGCCAGCAGTCCCGGGACAGGCTACGAGCAGTACTTC; CDR3 protein: CASSPGTGYEQYF
J gene: TRBJ2-1; D gene: .; V gene: TRBV7-6; clone size: .; CDR3 DNA: TGTGCCAGCAGCCTTAGCGGCAGGGCGGATCTGTTCTTC; CDR3 protein: CASSLSGRADLFF
J gene: TRBJ2-7; D gene: TRBD2; V gene: TRBV4-2; clone size: .; CDR3 DNA: TGTGCCAGCAGCCCACCGACTAGCCTCTACGAGCAGTACTTC; CDR3 protein: CASSPPTSLYEQYF
J gene: TRBJ1-1; D gene: .; V gene: TRBV29-1; clone size: .; CDR3 DNA: TGCAGCGTTGTTCAACCGAACACTGAAGCTTTCTTT; CDR3 protein: CSVVQPNTEAFF
J gene: TRBJ2-1; D gene: .; V gene: TRBV7-6; clone size: .; CDR3 DNA: TGTGCCAGCAGCTTAGTTAGGGATGAGCAGTTCTTC; CDR3 protein: CASSLVRDEQFF
J gene: TRBJ2-7; D gene: .; V gene: TRBV29-1; clone size: .; CDR3 DNA: TGCAGCGTTGAAGATCGGTCCAGTAGCTACGAGCAGTACTTC; CDR3 protein: CSVEDRSSSYEQYF
J gene: TRBJ2-7; D gene: .; V gene: TRBV29-1; clone size: .; CDR3 DNA: TGCAGCGTCCTGGGGGCCGGGACGGCGACCTACGAGCAGTACTTC; CDR3 protein: CSVLGAGTATYEQYF
J gene: TRBJ1-1; D gene: .; V gene: TRBV29-1; clone size: .; CDR3 DNA: TGCAATAAGAACACTGAAGCTTTCTTT; CDR3 protein: CNKNTEAFF
J gene: TRBJ2-7; D gene: .; V gene: TRBV29-1; clone size: .; CDR3 DNA: TGCAGCGTTGAGGGCAACCCCTACGGGCAGTACTTC; CDR3 protein: CSVEGNPYGQYF
J gene: TRBJ2-1; D gene: TRBD1; V gene: TRBV13; clone size: once; CDR3 DNA: TGTGCCAGCTTCCGACAGGGGTTGAAGAATGAGCAGTTCTTC; CDR3 protein: CASFRQGLKNEQFF
J gene: TRBJ2-2; D gene: .; V gene: TRBV6-5; clone size: .; CDR3 DNA: TGTGCCAGCCGAATTACCACGCTGGGTAACGGGGAGCTGTTTTTT; CDR3 protein: CASRITTLGNGELFF
J gene: TRBJ2-3; D gene: TRBD2; V gene: TRBV15; clone size: .; CDR3 DNA: TGTGCCACCAGGGCGGGAGCCACGAGCACAGATACGCAGTATTTT; CDR3 protein: CATRAGATSTDTQYF
J gene: TRBJ2-6; D gene: .; V gene: TRBV7-8; clone size: .; CDR3 DNA: TGTGCCAGCAGCTCCAACGCACAAAGTCGGGCCAACGTCCTGACTTTC; CDR3 protein: CASSSNAQSRANVLTF
J gene: TRBJ2-3; D gene: .; V gene: TRBV7-7; clone size: .; CDR3 DNA: TGTGCCAGCAGCCCGGGCCCAACTAACACAGATACGCAGTATTTT; CDR3 protein: CASSPGPTNTDTQYF
J gene: TRBJ2-3; D gene: TRBD1; V gene: TRBV5-1; clone size: .; CDR3 DNA: TGCGCCAGCAGCTCGGGACAGGGGACAGATACGCAGTATTTT; CDR3 protein: CASSSGQGTDTQYF
J gene: TRBJ2-6; D gene: TRBD1; V gene: TRBV29-1; clone size: few; CDR3 DNA: TGCAGCGTTGTCTCGGGACAGGGAGCTGGGGCCAACGTCCTGACTTTC; CDR3 protein: CSVVSGQGAGANVLTF
J gene: TRBJ2-7; D gene: TRBD2; V gene: TRBV4-1; clone size: once; CDR3 DNA: TGCGCCAGCAGCCCATCGGGGGGGTCCGCCTACGAGCAGTACTTC; CDR3 protein: CASSPSGGSAYEQYF
J gene: TRBJ1-2; D gene: .; V gene: TRBV6-5; clone size: .; CDR3 DNA: TGTGCCAGCAGTTATGGCGGCGGCTATGGCTACACCTTC; CDR3 protein: CASSYGGGYGYTF
J gene: TRBJ1-2; D gene: .; V gene: TRBV7-2; clone size: .; CDR3 DNA: TGTGCCAGCAGCTTAGGTCAGGACTATGGCTACACCTTC; CDR3 protein: CASSLGQDYGYTF
J gene: TRBJ2-7; D gene: TRBD2; V gene: TRBV11-2; clone size: .; CDR3 DNA: TGTGCCAGCAGCTCCGCCGCGACTAGCGCAACCTACGAGCAGTACTTC; CDR3 protein: CASSSAATSATYEQYF
J gene: TRBJ2-1; D gene: .; V gene: TRBV29-1; clone size: .; CDR3 DNA: TGCAGCGTTGATTGGACCGGGCCTCAGGTTGGGGAGCAGTTCTTC; CDR3 protein: CSVDWTGPQVGEQFF
J gene: TRBJ1-5; D gene: .; V gene: TRBV2; clone size: .; CDR3 DNA: TGTGCCAGCAGTCCTTCTGACGGTAGCAATCAGCCCCAGCATTTT; CDR3 protein: CASSPSDGSNQPQHF
J gene: TRBJ2-1; D gene: .; V gene: TRBV13; clone size: few; CDR3 DNA: TGTGCCAGCAGCTTAGGGGGGTCGGTTTGGGAGCAGTTCTTC; CDR3 protein: CASSLGGSVWEQFF
J gene: TRBJ2-1; D gene: .; V gene: TRBV28; clone size: .; CDR3 DNA: TGTGCCAGCACTTCCTCTTTCCCAAATGAGCAGTTCTTC; CDR3 protein: CASTSSFPNEQFF
J gene: TRBJ2-1; D gene: .; V gene: TRBV6-1; clone size: .; CDR3 DNA: TGTGCCAGCAGTCCCCGAACTTTCTACAATGAGCAGTTCTTC; CDR3 protein: CASSPRTFYNEQFF